This T cell receptor beta chain stems from a study of Ad26.COV2.S vaccination and SARS-CoV-2 variants. As for the study in general: The trial was COV1001 and the donor's arm was Ad26.COV2.S.

Documented treatment: about 20 received Ad26.COV2.S at low or high dose, single or two shots; several received placebo; per-sample allocation not given. Following the first vaccine or placebo injection, samples were taken on day 63. Germline V gives CDR1 ENHRY, CDR2 SYGVKD. There are 13 residues in the CDR3. Trimming removed 0 bases at V and 7 bases at J, with 7 bases between. The data were produced by immunoSEQ multiplex PCR, yet TCRdb's version contains in-frame clones alone and is incomplete. The table shows around 320,000 clones, with approximately 80% occurring only once. This rearrangement joins TRBV10-3 to TRBJ1-5; D remains unclear. The starting material was peripheral blood, obtained in a trial of Ad26.COV2.S vaccine versus placebo. This receptor was obtained from a person aged 18-65 years who received the Ad26.COV2.S COVID-19 vaccine or a placebo. CDR3 nucleotides: TGTGCCATCAGTGAGTCGACTAACCAGCCCCAGCATTTT. Protein: CAISESTNQPQHF.